The 14 T cell receptor beta chains in this list originate from one sample, sequenced in a study of shared clonotypes between healthy human individuals. Generated by immunoSEQ multiplex PCR, the TCRdb table keeps only in-frame clones and is missing some. The table records about 990,000 clones, around 78% of them present only once. The specimen was memory CD4+ T cells from PBMCs. Subset defined: CD45RA-negative fraction. All receptors derive from a man between 18 and 35 years old in good health. Some clones in this sample may be carry-over from other donors' samples.

The chain combines TRBV27 with TRBJ2-3, with 14 bases identical to TRBD2. Trimming removed 5 bases from V and 7 bases from J; junction bases left unmatched: 14. From germline, CDR1 is MNHEY and CDR2 SMNVEV (reference sequence). The CDR3 loop spans 18 amino acids. The CDR3 protein is CASSSQSGTSGRAYTQYF. In nucleotides, the CDR3 is TGTGCCAGCAGTAGCCAATCCGGGACTAGCGGGAGAGCTTATACGCAGTATTTT.

At least ten counts were recorded for this clone. The chain links TRBV7-9 to TRBJ1-2; the D is unclear. Trimming stripped 5 bases from V and 4 bases from J, with 8 bases between. Germline-derived CDR1 and CDR2 are SEHNR and FQNEAQ (reference sequence). The CDR3 covers 12 residues. The CDR3 nucleotides are TGTGCCAGCAGCCTGGACCTCTATGGCTACACCTTC. Its protein product is CASSLDLYGYTF.

The sample holds one count of this clone. The same CDR3 is also encoded by other DNA sequences in this sample. The chain uses TRBV5-6 and TRBJ2-5; D is ambiguous. V was cut by 0 bases and J by 1 base, with 4 bases left in between. Per germline, CDR1 SGHDT and CDR2 YYEEEE. This CDR3 is built from 13 residues. The CDR3 DNA reads as TGTGCCAGCAGCTTGGGGCTCCAAGAGACCCAGTACTTC. This sequence encodes CASSLGLQETQYF.

The chain uses TRBV9 and TRBJ1-1; no firm D call. The CDR3 sequence is 13 residues long. CDR1 SGDLS and CDR2 YYNGEE come from the germline V gene. Trimming cost V 4 bases and J 1 base, with 8 bases left between them. The CDR3 DNA reads as TGTGCCAGCAGCCGGGCAGAGAACACTGAAGCTTTCTTT. Protein sequence: CASSRAENTEAFF.

This clone was observed a few times. Other DNA sequences in the sample encode the same CDR3. This chain joins TRBV6-5 and TRBJ2-7; 10 bases line up with TRBD1. Germline CDR1 and CDR2: MNHEY and SVGAGI. Trimming took 9 bases from V and 3 from J; bases not matched to a gene: 2. CDR3 size: 12 residues. CDR3 region: CASRDRGYEQYF. CDR3 DNA sequence: TGTGCCAGTCGGGACAGGGGCTACGAGCAGTACTTC.

This chain connects TRBV28 to TRBJ2-2; TRBD1 is a possible D gene (6 bases). Germline V gene sequence: CDR1 MDHEN, CDR2 SYDVKM. The CDR3 extends over 14 amino acids. The ends were cut back, 2 bases at V and 5 bases at J, with 9 bases in the middle. CDR3 protein: CASSLGTRTGELFF. The DNA of the CDR3 is TGTGCCAGCAGTTTAGGGACAAGGACCGGGGAGCTGTTTTTT.

This clone has just one count. V gene TRBV2 combines with J gene TRBJ2-3; D gene unclear. The CDR3 runs 12 residues. Germline CDR1 reads SNHLY; CDR2 reads FYNNEI. V dropped 9 bases and J dropped 2 bases, with 9 bases sitting between them. CDR3 residues: CASRRATDTQYF. DNA of the CDR3: TGTGCCAGTCGGAGAGCCACAGATACGCAGTATTTT.

This clone was counted a single time. V is TRBV7-9 and J is TRBJ2-7; D is perhaps TRBD2 (6 bases). The length of the CDR3 is 18 residues. Germline values: CDR1 SEHNR, CDR2 FQNEAQ (reference sequence). The V gene lost 5 bases and the J gene lost 10 bases, with 33 bases spanning the gap. The CDR3 DNA follows: TGTGCCAGCAGCGCGGACGGGGGACTCATCTGGCCCGCTACCTACCAGTACTTC. It is translated as CASSADGGLIWPATYQYF.

This clone was observed a handful of times. Different DNA sequences within this sample yield the same CDR3. The rearrangement links TRBV20-1 to TRBJ2-1; TRBD1 is a possible D gene (6 bases). The germline gives CDR1 DFQATT, CDR2 SNEGSKA (reference sequence). V was trimmed by 2 bases and J by 7 bases, leaving 6 bases between them. The CDR3 is 11 residues long. CDR3 in DNA: TGCAGTGCTAGAAGGGGGAATGAGCAGTTCTTC. Translating gives CSARRGNEQFF.

The chain has TRBV27 and TRBJ1-5; unclear D gene. Germline V gives CDR1 MNHEY, CDR2 SMNVEV (reference sequence). The CDR3 spans 10 residues. V was trimmed by 7 bases and J by 9 bases, leaving 7 bases between them. CDR3 in amino acids: CASKRVPQHF. The CDR3 DNA is TGTGCCAGCAAGAGGGTGCCCCAGCATTTT.

The chain carries TRBV7-2 and TRBJ1-2; no clear D gene. Looked up from germline, CDR1 is SGHTA and CDR2 is FQGNSA. V lost 5 bases, J lost 5 bases, and 12 bases lay in between. CDR3 size: 13 residues. CDR3: CASSLIEAYGYTF. CDR3 in DNA: TGTGCCAGCAGCCTCATAGAGGCATATGGCTACACCTTC.

The chain links TRBV19 to TRBJ1-5; D is undetermined. The CDR3 is made up of 17 amino acids. Trimming pared 4 bases from V and 0 bases from J, leaving 16 bases between. Germline lookup yields CDR1 LNHDA and CDR2 SQIVND (reference sequence). CDR3 in DNA: TGTGCCAGTAGTACAAACCGAGGTGTCAGTAGCAATCAGCCCCAGCATTTT. Translation: CASSTNRGVSSNQPQHF.

The V and J genes are TRBV6-5 and TRBJ2-2; D unclear. Per germline, CDR1 MNHEY and CDR2 SVGAGI. Trimming removed 8 bases from V and 1 base from J, with 11 bases in between. This CDR3 spans 14 amino acids. CDR3 nucleotide sequence: TGTGCCAGCGTTGGGTCGGGGAACACCGGGGAGCTGTTTTTT. Translation gives CASVGSGNTGELFF.

The rearrangement links TRBV7-9 to TRBJ1-5, with 10 nucleotides matching TRBD1. The junction had 3 bases not matched to a gene; V was cut back by 3 bases and J by 4 bases. Germline V gene sequence: CDR1 SEHNR, CDR2 FQNEAQ (reference sequence). The CDR3 has 15 amino acids. The CDR3 protein is CASSFGTGVNQPQHF. CDR3 nucleotides: TGTGCCAGCAGCTTTGGGACAGGGGTTAATCAGCCCCAGCATTTT.